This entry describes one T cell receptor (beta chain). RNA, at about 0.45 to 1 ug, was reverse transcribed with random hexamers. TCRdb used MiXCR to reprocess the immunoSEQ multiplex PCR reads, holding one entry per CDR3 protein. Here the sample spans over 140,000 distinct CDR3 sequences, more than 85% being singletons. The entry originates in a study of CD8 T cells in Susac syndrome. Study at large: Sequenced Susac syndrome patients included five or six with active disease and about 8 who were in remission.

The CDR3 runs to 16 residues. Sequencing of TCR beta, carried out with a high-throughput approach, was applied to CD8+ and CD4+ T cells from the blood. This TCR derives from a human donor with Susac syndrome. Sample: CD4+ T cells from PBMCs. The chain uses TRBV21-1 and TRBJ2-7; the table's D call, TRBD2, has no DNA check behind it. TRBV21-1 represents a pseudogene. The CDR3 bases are TGTGCCAGCAGCAAAGTCCAGCGGGGGATCTCCTACGAGCAGTACTTC. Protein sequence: CASSKVQRGISYEQYF.